Listed here are 10 T cell receptor beta chains from one sample, sequenced in a study of blood T cell repertoires in COVID-19. Assay: immunoSEQ multiplex PCR; the TCRdb copy retains only in-frame clones and omits some. There are over 250,000 clones in the sample; about nine tenths occur only once, and around 2.1% lies in the top ten. Sequencing was carried out using peripheral blood. Source of these receptors: a man between 45 and 60 years old with acute or convalescent COVID-19.

This clone was detected only once. Other DNA variants within this sample encode the same CDR3. The rearrangement joins TRBV6-5 to TRBJ1-5, with 8 bases aligning to TRBD1. V lost 6 bases, J lost 2 bases, and 0 bases stayed unmatched. The germline V gene encodes CDR1 MNHEY and CDR2 SVGAGI. The CDR3 consists of 13 residues. The CDR3: CASRGQGNQPQHF. The DNA of the CDR3 is TGTGCCAGCAGGGGACAGGGCAATCAGCCCCAGCATTTT.

V usage is TRBV12-5 and J usage is TRBJ1-2, with a weak D call TRBD1 (6 bases). V gave up 5 bases and J gave up 4 bases, with 23 bases separating them. The CDR3 runs to 17 residues. CDR1 is LGHNT, CDR2 FRNRAP, per germline. The CDR3 nucleotides read TGTGCTAGTGGTCGACACAGGGTACCCTTTGAAAGCTATGGCTACACCTTC. This gives the protein CASGRHRVPFESYGYTF.

Note on this clone: The sample holds other DNA sequences that translate to the same CDR3. The V gene is TRBV5-1, the J gene TRBJ1-6; maybe TRBD1 (5 bases). The germline V and J ends were trimmed by 0 bases and 7 bases, with 8 bases remaining between them. Germline V lookup: CDR1 SGHRS, CDR2 YFSETQ. This CDR3 has 14 residues. CDR3 residues: CASSLDGGNSPLHF. The CDR3, as DNA: TGCGCCAGCAGCTTGGACGGGGGAAATTCACCCCTCCACTTT. The full variable domain, rest sourced from reference TRBV5-1 and TRBJ1-6, is KAGVTQTPRYLIKTRGQQVTLSCSPISGHRSVSWYQQTPGQGLQFLFEYFSETQRNKGNFPGRFSGRQFSNSRSEMNVSTLELGDSALYLCASSLDGGNSPLHFGNGTRLTVT.

V usage is TRBV6-5 and J usage is TRBJ1-2; D is undetermined. Trimming removed 5 bases at V and 4 bases at J, with 14 bases between. Germline V lookup: CDR1 MNHEY, CDR2 SVGAGI. The CDR3 totals 14 residues. The CDR3: CASSPSGGPYGYTF. The CDR3 DNA follows: TGTGCCAGCAGTCCCTCGGGAGGTCCCTATGGCTACACCTTC.

The count of this clone is one. CDR3 loop: CAWSRVGGTQYF. The CDR3 nucleotides read TGTGCCTGGAGCCGTGTGGGAGGGACCCAGTACTTC. The chain links TRBV30 to TRBJ2-5; TRBD2 is a possible D gene (6 bases). The V gene lost 3 bases and the J gene lost 7 bases, with 12 bases spanning the gap. The CDR3 has 12 amino acids. Germline values: CDR1 GTSNPN, CDR2 SVGIG (reference sequence). The full variable domain, its missing parts supplied by reference TRBV30 and TRBJ2-5, is SQTIHQWPATLVQPVGSPLSLECTVEGTSNPNLYWYRQAAGRGLQLLFYSVGIGQISSEVPQNLSASRPQDRQFILSSKKLLLSDSGFYLCAWSRVGGTQYFGPGTRLLVL.

Only one count was recorded for this clone. V is TRBV4-2 and J is TRBJ2-6; tentatively, D is TRBD1 (5 bases). CDR1 LGHNA and CDR2 YNFKEQ come from the germline V gene. With 0 bases removed from V and 0 bases from J, the gap between germline ends came to 18 bases. The CDR3 has 20 amino acids. This chain's CDR3 is CASSQEIQQVSLSGANVLTF. Written as DNA, the CDR3 is TGTGCCAGCAGCCAAGAAATTCAACAGGTTAGCCTCTCTGGGGCCAACGTCCTGACTTTC.

V gene TRBV30 combines with J gene TRBJ1-1; possible D gene TRBD1, 5 bases. V was cut by 8 bases and J by 5 bases, with 12 bases left in between. The CDR3 consists of 11 residues. Germline CDR1 is GTSNPN and CDR2 is SVGIG (reference sequence). CDR3 region: CAGSGRTEAFF. CDR3 in DNA: TGTGCCGGATCAGGGCGGACTGAAGCTTTCTTT.

V usage is TRBV5-4 and J usage is TRBJ2-3; D call uncertain. The V end lost 4 bases, the J end lost 3 bases, and 12 bases lay between the germline ends. The CDR3 length is 14 residues. Germline V gives CDR1 SGHNT, CDR2 YYREEE (reference sequence). CDR3 in amino acids: CASSAREPTDTQYF. CDR3 nucleotide sequence: TGTGCCAGCAGCGCTAGAGAGCCGACAGATACGCAGTATTTT.

This clone was detected only once. V usage is TRBV5-1 and J usage is TRBJ2-3; D may be TRBD2 (5 bases). Trimming shortened V by 4 bases and J by 7 bases, and 13 bases separated the two germline ends. The CDR3 is made up of 13 amino acids. Looked up from germline, CDR1 is SGHRS and CDR2 is YFSETQ. CDR3 sequence (DNA): TGCGCCAGCAGCGTGAGTAGCGTGAATACGCAGTATTTT. It yields the protein CASSVSSVNTQYF.

The chain is built from TRBV25-1 and TRBJ2-7, with 7 bases that match TRBD1. Germline V lookup: CDR1 MGHDK, CDR2 SYGVNS. The CDR3 spans 14 residues. Trimming removed 5 bases from V and 3 bases from J; junction bases left unmatched: 7. The CDR3, as DNA: TGTGCCAGCAGTAGACGACAGGGTGGCTACGAGCAGTACTTC. Its protein product is CASSRRQGGYEQYF.